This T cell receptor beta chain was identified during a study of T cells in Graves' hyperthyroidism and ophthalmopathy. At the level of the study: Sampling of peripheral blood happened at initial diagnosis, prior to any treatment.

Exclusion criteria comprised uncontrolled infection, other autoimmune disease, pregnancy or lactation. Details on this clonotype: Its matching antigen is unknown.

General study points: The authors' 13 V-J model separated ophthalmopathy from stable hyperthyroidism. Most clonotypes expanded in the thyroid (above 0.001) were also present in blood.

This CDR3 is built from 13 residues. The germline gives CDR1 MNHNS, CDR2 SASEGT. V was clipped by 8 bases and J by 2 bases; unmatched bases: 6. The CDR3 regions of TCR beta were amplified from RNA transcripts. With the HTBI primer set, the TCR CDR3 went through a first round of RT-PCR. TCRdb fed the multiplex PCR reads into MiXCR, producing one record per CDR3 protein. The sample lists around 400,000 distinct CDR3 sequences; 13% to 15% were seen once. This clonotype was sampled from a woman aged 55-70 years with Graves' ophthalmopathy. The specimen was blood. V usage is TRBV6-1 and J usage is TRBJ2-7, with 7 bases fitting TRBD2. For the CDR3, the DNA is TGTGCCAGCGCTAGCGGAAGCACCTACGAGCAGTACTTC. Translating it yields CASASGSTYEQYF.